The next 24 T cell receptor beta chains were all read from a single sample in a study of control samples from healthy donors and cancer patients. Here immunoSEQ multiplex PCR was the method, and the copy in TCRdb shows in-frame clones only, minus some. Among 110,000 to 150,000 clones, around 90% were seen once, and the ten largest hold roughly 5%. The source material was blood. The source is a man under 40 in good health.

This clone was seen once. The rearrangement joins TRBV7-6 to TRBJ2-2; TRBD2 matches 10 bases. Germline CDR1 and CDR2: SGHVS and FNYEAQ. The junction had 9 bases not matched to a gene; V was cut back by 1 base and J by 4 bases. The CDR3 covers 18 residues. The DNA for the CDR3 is TGTGCCAGCAGCTTAGTGGCTAGCGGGAGTTTTAGCACCGGGGAGCTGTTTTTT. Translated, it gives CASSLVASGSFSTGELFF.

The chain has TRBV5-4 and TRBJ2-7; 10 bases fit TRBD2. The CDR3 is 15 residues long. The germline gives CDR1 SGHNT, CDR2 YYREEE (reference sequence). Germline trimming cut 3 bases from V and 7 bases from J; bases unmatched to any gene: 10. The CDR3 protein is CASSSSGGAMKEQYF. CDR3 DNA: TGTGCCAGCAGCTCGAGCGGGGGGGCAATGAAGGAGCAGTACTTC.

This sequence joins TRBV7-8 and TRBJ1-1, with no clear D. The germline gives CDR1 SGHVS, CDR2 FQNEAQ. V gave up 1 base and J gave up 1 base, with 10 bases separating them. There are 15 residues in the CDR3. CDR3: CASSLEGRENTEAFF. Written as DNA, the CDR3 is TGTGCCAGCAGCTTAGAAGGGAGGGAGAACACTGAAGCTTTCTTT.

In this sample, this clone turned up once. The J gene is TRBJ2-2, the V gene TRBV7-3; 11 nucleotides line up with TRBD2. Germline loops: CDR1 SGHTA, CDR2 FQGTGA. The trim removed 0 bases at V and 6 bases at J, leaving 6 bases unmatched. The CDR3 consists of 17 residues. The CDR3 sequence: CASSLTDTSGSAGELFF. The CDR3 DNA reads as TGTGCCAGCAGCTTAACCGATACTAGCGGGAGCGCCGGGGAGCTGTTTTTT.

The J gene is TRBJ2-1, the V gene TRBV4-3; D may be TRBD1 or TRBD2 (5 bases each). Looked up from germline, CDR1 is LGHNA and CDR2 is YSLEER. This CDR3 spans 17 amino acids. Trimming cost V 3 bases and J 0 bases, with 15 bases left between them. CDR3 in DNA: TGCGCCAGCAGCCAGATACTAGGGGAAAGCTCCTACAATGAGCAGTTCTTC. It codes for CASSQILGESSYNEQFF.

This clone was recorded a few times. CDR3 nucleotides: TGTGCTAGTGGTTTGGTGAGCTCGGGCAGGGACGATCAGCCCCAGCATTTT. It yields the protein CASGLVSSGRDDQPQHF. This chain uses TRBV12-5 with TRBJ1-5, with D possibly being TRBD1 (5 bases). There are 17 residues in the CDR3. Germline CDR1 reads LGHNT; CDR2 reads FRNRAP. The germline V and J ends were trimmed by 0 bases and 5 bases, with 17 bases remaining between them.

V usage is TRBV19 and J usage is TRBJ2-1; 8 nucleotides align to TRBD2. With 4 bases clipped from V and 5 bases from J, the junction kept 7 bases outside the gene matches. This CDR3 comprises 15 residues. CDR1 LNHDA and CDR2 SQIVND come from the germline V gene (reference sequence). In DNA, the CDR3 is TGTGCCAGTAGTACCATAGGACTAGCCCACAATGAGCAGTTCTTC. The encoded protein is CASSTIGLAHNEQFF.

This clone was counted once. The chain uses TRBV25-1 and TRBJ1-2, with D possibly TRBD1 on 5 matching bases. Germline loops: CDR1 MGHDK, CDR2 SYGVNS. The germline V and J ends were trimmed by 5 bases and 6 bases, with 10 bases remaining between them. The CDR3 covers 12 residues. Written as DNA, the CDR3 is TGTGCCAGCAGTCGGGGGGTGGATGGCTACACCTTC. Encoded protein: CASSRGVDGYTF.

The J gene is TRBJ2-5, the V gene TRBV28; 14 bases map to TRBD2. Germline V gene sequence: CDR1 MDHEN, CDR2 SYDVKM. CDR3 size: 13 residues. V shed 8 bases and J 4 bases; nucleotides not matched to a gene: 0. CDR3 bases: TGTGCCAGCGGGACTAGCGGGAGAGAGACCCAGTACTTC. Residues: CASGTSGRETQYF.

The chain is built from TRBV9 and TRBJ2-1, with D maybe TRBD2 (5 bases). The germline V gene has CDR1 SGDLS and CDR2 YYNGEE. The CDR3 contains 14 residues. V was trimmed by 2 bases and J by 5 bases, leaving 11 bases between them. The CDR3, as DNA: TGTGCCAGCAGCGTTTCCGGAGGCAACAATGAGCAGTTCTTC. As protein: CASSVSGGNNEQFF.

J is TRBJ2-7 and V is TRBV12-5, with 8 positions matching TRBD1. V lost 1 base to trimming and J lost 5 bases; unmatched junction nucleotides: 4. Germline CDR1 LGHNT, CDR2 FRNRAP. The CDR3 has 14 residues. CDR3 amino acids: CASGLGTGFNEQYF. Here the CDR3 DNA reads TGTGCTAGTGGTTTGGGGACAGGGTTCAACGAGCAGTACTTC.

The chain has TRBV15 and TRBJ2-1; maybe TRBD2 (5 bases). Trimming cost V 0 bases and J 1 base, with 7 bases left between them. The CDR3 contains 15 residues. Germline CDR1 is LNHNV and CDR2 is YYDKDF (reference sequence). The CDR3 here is CATSRDPGSYNEQFF. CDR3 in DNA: TGTGCCACCAGCAGAGATCCGGGATCCTACAATGAGCAGTTCTTC.

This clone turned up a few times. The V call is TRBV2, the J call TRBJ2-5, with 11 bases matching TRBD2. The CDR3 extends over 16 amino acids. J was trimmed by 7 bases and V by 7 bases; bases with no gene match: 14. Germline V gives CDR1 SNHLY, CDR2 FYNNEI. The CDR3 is CASTLSGSGGAGTQYF. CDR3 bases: TGTGCCAGCACCTTAAGCGGTAGCGGGGGGGCTGGGACCCAGTACTTC.

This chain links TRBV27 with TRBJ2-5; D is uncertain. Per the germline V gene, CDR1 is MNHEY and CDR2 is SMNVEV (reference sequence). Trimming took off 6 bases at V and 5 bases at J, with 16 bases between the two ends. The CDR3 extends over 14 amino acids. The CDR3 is CASSLTPRAETQYF. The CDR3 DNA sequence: TGTGCCAGCAGCCTCACCCCACGGGCTGAGACCCAGTACTTC.

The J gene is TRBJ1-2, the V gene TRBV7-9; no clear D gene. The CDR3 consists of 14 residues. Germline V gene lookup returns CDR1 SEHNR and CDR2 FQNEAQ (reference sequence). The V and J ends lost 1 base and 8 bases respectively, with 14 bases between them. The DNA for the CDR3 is TGTGCCAGCAGCTTAGAACTACGGCAGAACGGCTACACCTTC. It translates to CASSLELRQNGYTF.

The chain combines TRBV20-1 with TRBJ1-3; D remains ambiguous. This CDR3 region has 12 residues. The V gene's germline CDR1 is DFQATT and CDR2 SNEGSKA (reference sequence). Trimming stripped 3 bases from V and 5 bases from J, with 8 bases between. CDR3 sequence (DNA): TGCAGTGCTAGTGACGGAAGAAACACCATATATTTT. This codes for CSASDGRNTIYF.

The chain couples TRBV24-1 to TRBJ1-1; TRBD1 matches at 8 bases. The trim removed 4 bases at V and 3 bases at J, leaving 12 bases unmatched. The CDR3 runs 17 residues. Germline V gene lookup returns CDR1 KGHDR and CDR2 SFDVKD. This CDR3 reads CATSEGRQGAVDTEAFF. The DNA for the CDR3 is TGTGCCACCAGTGAAGGGCGGCAGGGGGCTGTAGACACTGAAGCTTTCTTT.

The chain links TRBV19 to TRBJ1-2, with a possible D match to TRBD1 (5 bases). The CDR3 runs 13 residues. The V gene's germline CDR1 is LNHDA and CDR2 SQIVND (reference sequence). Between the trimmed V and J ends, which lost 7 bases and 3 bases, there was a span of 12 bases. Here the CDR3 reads CASNGGTYYGYTF. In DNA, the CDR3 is TGTGCCAGTAATGGGGGAACATACTATGGCTACACCTTC.

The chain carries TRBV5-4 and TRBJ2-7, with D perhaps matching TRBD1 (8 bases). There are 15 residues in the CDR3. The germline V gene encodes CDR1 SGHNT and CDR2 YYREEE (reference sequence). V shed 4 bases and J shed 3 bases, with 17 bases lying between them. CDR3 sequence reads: CASSGGDRPYYEQYF. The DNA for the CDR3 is TGTGCCAGCAGCGGGGGGGACAGGCCATACTACGAGCAGTACTTC.

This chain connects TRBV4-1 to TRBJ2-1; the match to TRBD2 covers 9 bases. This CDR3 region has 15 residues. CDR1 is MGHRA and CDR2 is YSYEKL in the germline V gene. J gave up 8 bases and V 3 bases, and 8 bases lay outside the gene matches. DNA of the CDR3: TGCGCCAGCAGCCAGCGGGAGGGCCGATTTCATGAGCAGTTCTTC. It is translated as CASSQREGRFHEQFF.

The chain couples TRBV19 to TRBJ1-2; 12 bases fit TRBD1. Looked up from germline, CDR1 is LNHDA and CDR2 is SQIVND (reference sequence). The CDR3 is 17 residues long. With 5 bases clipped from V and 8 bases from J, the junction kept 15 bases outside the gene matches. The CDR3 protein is CASSPHAWGQGARGYTF. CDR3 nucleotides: TGTGCCAGTAGTCCCCATGCTTGGGGACAGGGGGCGCGGGGCTACACCTTC.

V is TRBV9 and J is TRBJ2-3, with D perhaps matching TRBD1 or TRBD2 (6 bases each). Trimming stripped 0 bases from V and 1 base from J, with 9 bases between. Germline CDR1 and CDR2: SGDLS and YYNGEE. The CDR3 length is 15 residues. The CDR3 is CASSVGRGRTDTQYF. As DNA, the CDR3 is TGTGCCAGCAGCGTAGGTCGGGGGCGCACAGATACGCAGTATTTT.

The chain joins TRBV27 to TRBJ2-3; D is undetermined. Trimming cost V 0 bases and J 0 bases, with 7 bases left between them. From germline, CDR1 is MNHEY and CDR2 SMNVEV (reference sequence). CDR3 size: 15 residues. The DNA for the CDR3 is TGTGCCAGCAGTTTATCGCCTAGAAGCACAGATACGCAGTATTTT. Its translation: CASSLSPRSTDTQYF.

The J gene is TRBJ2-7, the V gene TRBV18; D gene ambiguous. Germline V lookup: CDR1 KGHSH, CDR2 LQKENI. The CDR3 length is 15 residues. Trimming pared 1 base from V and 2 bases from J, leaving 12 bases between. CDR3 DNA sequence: TGTGCCAGCTCACCACGTGGGGATGGACCCTACGAGCAGTACTTC. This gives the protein CASSPRGDGPYEQYF.